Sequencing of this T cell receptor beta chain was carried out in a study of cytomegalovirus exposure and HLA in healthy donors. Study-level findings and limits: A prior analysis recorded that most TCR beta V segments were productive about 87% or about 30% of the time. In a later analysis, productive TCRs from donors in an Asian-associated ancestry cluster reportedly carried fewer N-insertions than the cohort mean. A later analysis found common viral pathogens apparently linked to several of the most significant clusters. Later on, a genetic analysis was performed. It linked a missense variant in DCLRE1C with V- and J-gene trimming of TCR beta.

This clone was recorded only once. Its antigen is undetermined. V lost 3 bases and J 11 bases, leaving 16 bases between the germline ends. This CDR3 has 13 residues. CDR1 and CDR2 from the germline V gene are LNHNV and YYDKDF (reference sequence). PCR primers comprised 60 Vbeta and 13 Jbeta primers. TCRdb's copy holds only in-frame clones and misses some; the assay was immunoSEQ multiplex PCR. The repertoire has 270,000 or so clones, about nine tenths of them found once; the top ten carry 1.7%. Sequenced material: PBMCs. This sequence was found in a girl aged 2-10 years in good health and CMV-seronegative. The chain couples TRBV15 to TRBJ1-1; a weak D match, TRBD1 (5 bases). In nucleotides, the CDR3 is TGTGCCACCAGCAGTTCCGGGACTTTTCATGCTTTCTTT. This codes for CATSSSGTFHAFF.